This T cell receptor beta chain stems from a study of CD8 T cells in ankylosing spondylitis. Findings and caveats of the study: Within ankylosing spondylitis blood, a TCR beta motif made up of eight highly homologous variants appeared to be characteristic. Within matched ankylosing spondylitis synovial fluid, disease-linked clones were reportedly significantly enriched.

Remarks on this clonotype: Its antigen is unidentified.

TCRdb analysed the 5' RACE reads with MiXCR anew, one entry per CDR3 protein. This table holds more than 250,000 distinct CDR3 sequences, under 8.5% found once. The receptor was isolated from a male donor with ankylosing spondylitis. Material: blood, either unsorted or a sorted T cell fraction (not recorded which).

CDR3 nucleotide sequence: TGTGCCAGCAGTTCGAGCGATCAGCCCCAGCATTTT. It is translated as CASSSSDQPQHF. The gene calls are TRBV12-3 or TRBV12-4 and TRBJ1-5; D not certain. This CDR3 is built from 12 residues. V lost 4 bases and J lost 5, with 6 bases in between.